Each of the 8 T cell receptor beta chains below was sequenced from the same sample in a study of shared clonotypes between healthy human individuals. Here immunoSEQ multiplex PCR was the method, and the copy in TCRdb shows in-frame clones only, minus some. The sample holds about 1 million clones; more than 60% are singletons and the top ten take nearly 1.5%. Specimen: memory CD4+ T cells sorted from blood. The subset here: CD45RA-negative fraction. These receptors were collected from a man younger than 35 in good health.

This CDR3 reads CASRPGLAGVEQYF. CDR3 bases: TGTGCCAGCAGACCGGGACTAGCGGGAGTTGAGCAGTACTTC. This chain joins TRBV11-2 and TRBJ2-7; TRBD2 agrees at 14 bases. J was trimmed by 7 bases and V by 6 bases; bases with no gene match: 5. The germline V gene has CDR1 SGHAT and CDR2 FQNNGV. The CDR3 is 14 residues long.

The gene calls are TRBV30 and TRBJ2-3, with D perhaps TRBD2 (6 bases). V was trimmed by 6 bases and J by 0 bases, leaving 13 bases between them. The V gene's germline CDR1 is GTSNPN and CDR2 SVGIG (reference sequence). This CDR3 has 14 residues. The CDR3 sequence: CACRGRGSTDTQYF. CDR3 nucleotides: TGTGCCTGCCGGGGTCGGGGGAGCACAGATACGCAGTATTTT.

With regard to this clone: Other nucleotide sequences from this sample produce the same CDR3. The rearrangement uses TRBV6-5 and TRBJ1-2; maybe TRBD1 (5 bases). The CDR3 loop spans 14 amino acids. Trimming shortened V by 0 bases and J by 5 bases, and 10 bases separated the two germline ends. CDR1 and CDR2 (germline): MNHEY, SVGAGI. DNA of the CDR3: TGTGCCAGCAGTTACTCAGGGGCAGGTTATGGCTACACCTTC. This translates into CASSYSGAGYGYTF.

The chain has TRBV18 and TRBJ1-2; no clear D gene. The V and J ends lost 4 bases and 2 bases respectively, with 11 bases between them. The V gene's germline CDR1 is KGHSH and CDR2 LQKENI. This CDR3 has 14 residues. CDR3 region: CASSLGVVNYGYTF. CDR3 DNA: TGTGCCAGCTCACTCGGTGTTGTGAACTATGGCTACACCTTC.

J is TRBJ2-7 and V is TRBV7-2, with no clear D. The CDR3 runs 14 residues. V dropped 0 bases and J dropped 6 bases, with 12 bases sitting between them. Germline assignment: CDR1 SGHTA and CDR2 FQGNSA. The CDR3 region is CASSLAPSASEQYF. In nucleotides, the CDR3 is TGTGCCAGCAGCTTAGCTCCGTCGGCCTCCGAGCAGTACTTC. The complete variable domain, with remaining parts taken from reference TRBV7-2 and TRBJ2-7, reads GAGVSQSPSNKVTEKGKDVELRCDPISGHTALYWYRQSLGQGLEFLIYFQGNSAPDKSGLPSDRFSAERTGGSVSTLTIQRTQQEDSAVYLCASSLAPSASEQYFGPGTRLTVT.

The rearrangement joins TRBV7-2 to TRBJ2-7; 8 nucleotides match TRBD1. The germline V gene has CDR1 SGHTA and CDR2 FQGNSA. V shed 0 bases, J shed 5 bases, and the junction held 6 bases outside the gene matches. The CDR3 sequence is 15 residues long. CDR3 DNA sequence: TGTGCCAGCAGCTTAGCTGGACAGGGTATCGACGAGCAGTACTTC. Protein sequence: CASSLAGQGIDEQYF.

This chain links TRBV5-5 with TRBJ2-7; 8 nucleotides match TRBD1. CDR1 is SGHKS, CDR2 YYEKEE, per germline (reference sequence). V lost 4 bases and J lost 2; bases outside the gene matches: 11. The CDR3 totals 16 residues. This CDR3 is CASSPTGAAGPYEQYF. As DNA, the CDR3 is TGTGCCAGCAGCCCGACAGGGGCTGCGGGACCCTACGAGCAGTACTTC.

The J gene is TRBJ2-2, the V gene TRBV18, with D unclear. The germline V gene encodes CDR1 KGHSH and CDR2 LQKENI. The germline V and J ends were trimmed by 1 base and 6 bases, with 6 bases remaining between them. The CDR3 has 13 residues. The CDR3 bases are TGTGCCAGCTCACCACTAATTTCCGGGGAGCTGTTTTTT. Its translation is CASSPLISGELFF.